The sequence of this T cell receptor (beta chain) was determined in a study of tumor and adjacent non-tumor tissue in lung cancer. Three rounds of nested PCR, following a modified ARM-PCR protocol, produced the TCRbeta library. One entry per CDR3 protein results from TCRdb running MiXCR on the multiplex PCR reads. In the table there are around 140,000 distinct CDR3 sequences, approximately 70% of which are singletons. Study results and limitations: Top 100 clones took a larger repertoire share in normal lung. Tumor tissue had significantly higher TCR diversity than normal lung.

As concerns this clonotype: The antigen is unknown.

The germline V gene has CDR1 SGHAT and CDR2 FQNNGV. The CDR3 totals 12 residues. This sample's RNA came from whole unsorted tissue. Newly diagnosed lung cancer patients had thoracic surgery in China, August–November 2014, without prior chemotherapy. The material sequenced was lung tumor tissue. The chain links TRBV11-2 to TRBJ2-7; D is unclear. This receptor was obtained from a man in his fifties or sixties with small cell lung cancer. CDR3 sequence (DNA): TGTGCCAACAGCTTAGGGCGTAACGAGCAATACGTC. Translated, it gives CANSLGRNEQYV.